This T cell receptor beta chain stems from a study of a mutant IDH1 vaccine in newly diagnosed glioma. Indicated time point: week 11, during vaccination. In the vaccine, a single dose held 300 ug of the mutant IDH1 20-mer peptide, along with topical imiquimod. Germline values: CDR1 LGHNA, CDR2 YSLEER. Trimming pared 4 bases from V and 5 bases from J, leaving 12 bases between. CDR3 length: 13 amino acids. Some clones are missing from TCRdb's copy, which holds only in-frame ones; the method was immunoSEQ multiplex PCR. The repertoire holds 30,000 to 35,000 clones, with 85% to 90% as singletons. This clone was observed a handful of times. Its antigen is not identified.

The receptor comes from a man aged 18 to 29 with glioma. Sequenced here: PBMCs, sampled from a glioma patient whose treatment included an IDH1 peptide vaccine. This chain connects TRBV4-3 to TRBJ2-7; a weak D match, TRBD1 (5 bases). The chain's CDR3 is CASSPEGVHEQYF. The CDR3 bases are TGCGCCAGCAGCCCAGAAGGGGTCCACGAGCAGTACTTC.